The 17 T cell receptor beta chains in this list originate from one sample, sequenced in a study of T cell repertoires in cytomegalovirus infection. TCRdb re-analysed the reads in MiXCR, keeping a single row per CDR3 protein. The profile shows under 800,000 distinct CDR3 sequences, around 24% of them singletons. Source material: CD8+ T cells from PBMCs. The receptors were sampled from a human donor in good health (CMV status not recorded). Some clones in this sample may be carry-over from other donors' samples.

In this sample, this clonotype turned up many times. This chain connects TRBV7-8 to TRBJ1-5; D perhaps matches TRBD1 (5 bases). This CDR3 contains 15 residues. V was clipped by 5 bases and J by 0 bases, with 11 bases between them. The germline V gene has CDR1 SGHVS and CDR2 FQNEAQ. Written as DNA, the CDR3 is TGTGCCAGCAGCCTCAGGGATTTTAGCAATCAGCCCCAGCATTTT. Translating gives CASSLRDFSNQPQHF.

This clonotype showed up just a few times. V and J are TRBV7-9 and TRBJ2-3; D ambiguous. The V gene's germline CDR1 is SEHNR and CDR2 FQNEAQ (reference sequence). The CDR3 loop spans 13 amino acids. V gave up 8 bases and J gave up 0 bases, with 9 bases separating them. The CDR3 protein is CASAEASTDTQYF. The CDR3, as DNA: TGTGCCAGCGCTGAGGCCAGCACAGATACGCAGTATTTT.

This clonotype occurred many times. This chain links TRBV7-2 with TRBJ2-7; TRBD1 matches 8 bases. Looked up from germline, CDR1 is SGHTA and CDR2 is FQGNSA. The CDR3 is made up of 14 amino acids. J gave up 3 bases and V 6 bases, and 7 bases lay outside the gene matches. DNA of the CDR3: TGTGCCAGCAGTTATGACAGGGGCTTCTACGAGCAGTACTTC. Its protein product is CASSYDRGFYEQYF.

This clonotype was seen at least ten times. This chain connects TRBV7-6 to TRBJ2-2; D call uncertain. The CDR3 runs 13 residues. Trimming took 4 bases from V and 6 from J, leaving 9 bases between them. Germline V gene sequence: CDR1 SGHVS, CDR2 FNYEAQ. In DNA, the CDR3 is TGTGCCAGCAGCTGGACCCAGTCCGGGGAGCTGTTTTTT. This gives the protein CASSWTQSGELFF.

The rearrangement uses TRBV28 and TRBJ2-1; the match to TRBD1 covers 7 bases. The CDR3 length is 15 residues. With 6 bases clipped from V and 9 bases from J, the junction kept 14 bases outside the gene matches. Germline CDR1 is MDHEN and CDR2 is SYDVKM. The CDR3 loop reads CASSFLDRIDGEQFF. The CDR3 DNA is TGTGCCAGCAGCTTCTTGGACAGGATCGATGGTGAGCAGTTCTTC.

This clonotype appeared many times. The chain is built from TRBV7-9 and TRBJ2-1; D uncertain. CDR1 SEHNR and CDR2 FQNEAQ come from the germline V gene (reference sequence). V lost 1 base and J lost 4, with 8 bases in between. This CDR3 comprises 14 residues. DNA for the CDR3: TGTGCCAGCAGCTTAGACTATACTTACAATGAGCAGTTCTTC. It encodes CASSLDYTYNEQFF.

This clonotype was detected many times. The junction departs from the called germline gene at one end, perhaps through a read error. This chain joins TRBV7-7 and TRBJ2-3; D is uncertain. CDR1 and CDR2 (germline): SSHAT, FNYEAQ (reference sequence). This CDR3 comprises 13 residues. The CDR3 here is CASSLEMEDTQYF. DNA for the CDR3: TGTGCTAGCAGCTTAGAAATGGAGGATACGCAGTATTTT.

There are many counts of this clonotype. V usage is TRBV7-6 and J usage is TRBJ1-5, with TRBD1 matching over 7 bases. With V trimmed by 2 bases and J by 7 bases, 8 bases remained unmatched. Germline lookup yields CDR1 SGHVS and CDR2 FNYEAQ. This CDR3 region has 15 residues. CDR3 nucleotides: TGTGCCAGCAGCTTAACAGACAGGGAGGGCCAGCCCCAGCATTTT. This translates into CASSLTDREGQPQHF.

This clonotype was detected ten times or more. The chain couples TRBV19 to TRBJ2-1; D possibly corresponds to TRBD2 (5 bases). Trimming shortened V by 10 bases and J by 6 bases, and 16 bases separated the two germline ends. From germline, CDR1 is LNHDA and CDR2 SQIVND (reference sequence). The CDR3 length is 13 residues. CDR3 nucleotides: TGTGCCACCTGGACTGTGGAACGCAATGAGCAGTTCTTC. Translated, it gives CATWTVERNEQFF.

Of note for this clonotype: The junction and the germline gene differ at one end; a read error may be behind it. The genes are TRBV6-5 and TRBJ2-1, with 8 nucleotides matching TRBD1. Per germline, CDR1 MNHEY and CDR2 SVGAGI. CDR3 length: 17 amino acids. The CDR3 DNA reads TGTGCCAGCAGTTACTCGAAACAGGGGGGATCCTACAATGAGCAGTCCTTC. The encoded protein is CASSYSKQGGSYNEQSF.

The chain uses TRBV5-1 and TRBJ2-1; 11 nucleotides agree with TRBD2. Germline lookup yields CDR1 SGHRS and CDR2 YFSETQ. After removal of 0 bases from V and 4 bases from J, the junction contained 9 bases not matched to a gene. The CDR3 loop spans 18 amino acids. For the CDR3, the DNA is TGCGCCAGCAGCTTGGTCCCGGAAACTAGCGGGGGATACAATGAGCAGTTCTTC. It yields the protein CASSLVPETSGGYNEQFF.

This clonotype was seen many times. The CDR3: CASSLATSEAFF. CDR3 coding DNA: TGTGCCAGCAGCTTAGCAACCTCTGAAGCTTTCTTT. This sequence joins TRBV7-8 and TRBJ1-1; D not certain. V was trimmed by 0 bases and J by 6 bases, leaving 5 bases between them. This CDR3 is built from 12 residues. From germline, CDR1 is SGHVS and CDR2 FQNEAQ.

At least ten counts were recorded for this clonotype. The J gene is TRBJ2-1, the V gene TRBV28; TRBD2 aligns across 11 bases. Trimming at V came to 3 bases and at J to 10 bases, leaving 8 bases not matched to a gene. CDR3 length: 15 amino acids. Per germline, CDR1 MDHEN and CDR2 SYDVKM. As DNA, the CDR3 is TGTGCCAGCAGTTTGGGTAGCGGGGGGGCGGAGGAGCAGTTCTTC. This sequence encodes CASSLGSGGAEEQFF.

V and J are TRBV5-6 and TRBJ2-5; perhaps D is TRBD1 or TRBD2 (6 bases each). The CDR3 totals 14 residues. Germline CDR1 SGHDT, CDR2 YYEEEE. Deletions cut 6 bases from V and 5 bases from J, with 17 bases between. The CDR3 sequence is CASTLRGVRETQYF. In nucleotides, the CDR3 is TGTGCCAGCACCCTGAGGGGGGTCCGGGAGACCCAGTACTTC.

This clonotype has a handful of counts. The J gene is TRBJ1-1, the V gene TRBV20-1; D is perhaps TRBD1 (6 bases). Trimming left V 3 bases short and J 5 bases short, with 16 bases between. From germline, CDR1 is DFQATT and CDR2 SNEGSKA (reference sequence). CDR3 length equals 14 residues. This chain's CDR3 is CSARAKAGATEAFF. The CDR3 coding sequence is TGCAGTGCTAGGGCCAAGGCAGGGGCGACTGAAGCTTTCTTT.

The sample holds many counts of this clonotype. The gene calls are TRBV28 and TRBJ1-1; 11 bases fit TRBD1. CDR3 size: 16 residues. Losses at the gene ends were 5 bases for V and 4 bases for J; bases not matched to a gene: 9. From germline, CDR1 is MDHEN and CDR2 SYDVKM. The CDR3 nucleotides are TGTGCCAGCAGTGCGTGGACAGGGGGCGGTGGCACTGAAGCTTTCTTT. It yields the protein CASSAWTGGGGTEAFF.

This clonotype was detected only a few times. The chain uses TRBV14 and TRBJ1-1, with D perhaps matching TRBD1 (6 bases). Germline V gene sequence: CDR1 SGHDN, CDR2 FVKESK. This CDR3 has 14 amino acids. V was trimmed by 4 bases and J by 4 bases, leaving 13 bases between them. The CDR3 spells CASSPGAGGTEAFF. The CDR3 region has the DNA TGTGCCAGCAGCCCAGGGGCAGGTGGCACTGAAGCTTTCTTT.